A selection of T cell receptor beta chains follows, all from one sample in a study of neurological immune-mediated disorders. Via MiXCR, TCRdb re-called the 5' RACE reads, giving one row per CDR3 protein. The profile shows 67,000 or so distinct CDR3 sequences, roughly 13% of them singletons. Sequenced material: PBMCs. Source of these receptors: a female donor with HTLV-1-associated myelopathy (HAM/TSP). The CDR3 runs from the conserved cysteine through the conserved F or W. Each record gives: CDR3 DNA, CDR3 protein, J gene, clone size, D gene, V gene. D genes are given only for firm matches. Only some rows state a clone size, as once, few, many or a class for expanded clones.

cdr3_nt: TGTGCTACCAGCAGAGCACAGATCGCCACAGATACGCAGTATTTT; cdr3_aa: CATSRAQIATDTQYF; j_call: TRBJ2-3; clone_size: many; d_call: .; v_call: TRBV15
cdr3_nt: TGCGCCAGCACCCGGACAGGGGACCACACCGGGGAGCTGTTTTTT; cdr3_aa: CASTRTGDHTGELFF; j_call: TRBJ2-2; clone_size: many; d_call: TRBD1; v_call: TRBV5-1
cdr3_nt: TGTGCCAGCAGCTTAGGCCAGGGAAATGAGCAGTTCTTC; cdr3_aa: CASSLGQGNEQFF; j_call: TRBJ2-1; clone_size: many; d_call: .; v_call: TRBV5-6
cdr3_nt: TGTGCCAGCAAGGCCACCCTGTTACTCTACGAGCAGTACTTC; cdr3_aa: CASKATLLLYEQYF; j_call: TRBJ2-7; clone_size: many; d_call: .; v_call: TRBV2
cdr3_nt: TGCGCCAGCAGAGGCCAGCGGGGGGGCACAGATACGCAGTATTTT; cdr3_aa: CASRGQRGGTDTQYF; j_call: TRBJ2-3; clone_size: many; d_call: TRBD2; v_call: TRBV5-1
cdr3_nt: TGCGCCAGCAGCCCGCGGAATAGCGGGGGGAGCACAGATACGCAGTATTTT; cdr3_aa: CASSPRNSGGSTDTQYF; j_call: TRBJ2-3; clone_size: many; d_call: TRBD2; v_call: TRBV4-1
cdr3_nt: TGCGCCAGCAGCTTGAAACTAGCGGGGGGGAGCACAGATACGCAGTATTTT; cdr3_aa: CASSLKLAGGSTDTQYF; j_call: TRBJ2-3; clone_size: .; d_call: TRBD2; v_call: TRBV5-1
cdr3_nt: TGTGCCAGCAGCTCGGCCAGACCCAATGAGCAGTTCTTC; cdr3_aa: CASSSARPNEQFF; j_call: TRBJ2-1; clone_size: many; d_call: .; v_call: TRBV7-2
cdr3_nt: TGTGCCAGCAGGTTTCACGAGCAGTACTTC; cdr3_aa: CASRFHEQYF; j_call: TRBJ2-7; clone_size: few; d_call: .; v_call: TRBV6-1
cdr3_nt: TGCAGTGCTAGAGTGGGGGGGCCCCACAATGAGCAGTTCTTC; cdr3_aa: CSARVGGPHNEQFF; j_call: TRBJ2-1; clone_size: many; d_call: .; v_call: TRBV20-1
cdr3_nt: TGTGCCAGTCAGGTGGCGGGGGGTACGGGAAGCACAGATACGCAGTATTTT; cdr3_aa: CASQVAGGTGSTDTQYF; j_call: TRBJ2-3; clone_size: many; d_call: TRBD2; v_call: TRBV19
cdr3_nt: TGCAGTGCTACTGACAGTCTGTATTCCGAGCAGTACTTC; cdr3_aa: CSATDSLYSEQYF; j_call: TRBJ2-7; clone_size: many; d_call: .; v_call: TRBV20-1
cdr3_nt: TGTGCCAGCAGCCAAGGGCTAGCGGACTACAATGAGCAGTTCTTC; cdr3_aa: CASSQGLADYNEQFF; j_call: TRBJ2-1; clone_size: many; d_call: TRBD2; v_call: TRBV12-3/TRBV12-4
cdr3_nt: TGTGCCAGCAGTTTTGGTTCGGGGACAGAACCCTACGAGCAGTACTTC; cdr3_aa: CASSFGSGTEPYEQYF; j_call: TRBJ2-7; clone_size: many; d_call: TRBD1; v_call: TRBV12-3/TRBV12-4
cdr3_nt: TGCAGTGCTAGAGACGGTCTTAGGGGCTACGAGCAGTACTTC; cdr3_aa: CSARDGLRGYEQYF; j_call: TRBJ2-7; clone_size: many; d_call: .; v_call: TRBV20-1
cdr3_nt: TGCGCCAGCAGCTTGGGGCCACAGGGGGGACCCCCCTACGAGCAGTACTTC; cdr3_aa: CASSLGPQGGPPYEQYF; j_call: TRBJ2-7; clone_size: many; d_call: TRBD1; v_call: TRBV5-1